What follows are 28 T cell receptor beta chains derived from one specimen sequenced in a study of T cell responses to AZD1222 COVID-19 vaccine. Repertoires were generated with immunoSEQ multiplex PCR, while TCRdb's copy carries only in-frame clones and drops some. The sample holds around 130,000 clones; 80% to 90% are singletons and the top ten take 2.5% to 4%. Material: peripheral blood, obtained on day 0 of AZD1222 vaccination. The receptor source for this set is an adult in good health.

The chain links TRBV5-6 to TRBJ1-1; D ambiguous. Trimming shortened V by 0 bases and J by 0 bases, and 9 bases separated the two germline ends. The CDR3 loop spans 15 amino acids. Germline CDR1 and CDR2: SGHDT and YYEEEE. CDR3 nucleotides: TGTGCCAGCAGCTTGGATGCGGTTATGAACACTGAAGCTTTCTTT. This codes for CASSLDAVMNTEAFF.

The rearrangement uses TRBV27 and TRBJ1-5; TRBD1 might be the D (5 bases). This CDR3 is 15 amino acids long. V dropped 5 bases and J dropped 8 bases, with 19 bases sitting between them. CDR1 and CDR2 (germline): MNHEY, SMNVEV (reference sequence). CDR3: CASSAGGRTAEPQHF. Written as DNA, the CDR3 is TGTGCCAGCAGTGCCGGGGGACGGACCGCTGAGCCCCAGCATTTT.

The V gene is TRBV7-2, the J gene TRBJ1-3, with a possible D match to TRBD1 (5 bases). Trimming shortened V by 5 bases and J by 3 bases, and 14 bases separated the two germline ends. The germline CDR1 and CDR2 sequences are SGHTA and FQGNSA. The length of the CDR3 is 15 residues. DNA of the CDR3: TGTGCCAGCAGCACAGGAACGGGGTTTGGAAACACCATATATTTT. Its translation: CASSTGTGFGNTIYF.

This chain connects TRBV4-1 to TRBJ2-7; D might be TRBD1 (6 bases). The CDR3 loop spans 15 amino acids. In germline, CDR1 is MGHRA, CDR2 YSYEKL. The germline V and J ends were trimmed by 2 bases and 0 bases, with 11 bases remaining between them. This CDR3 reads CASSQPGTNSYEQYF. Here the CDR3 DNA reads TGCGCCAGCAGCCAACCCGGGACAAACTCCTACGAGCAGTACTTC.

The genes are TRBV29-1 and TRBJ1-6; D is possibly TRBD1 (5 bases). The CDR3 is made up of 13 amino acids. Between the trimmed V and J ends, which lost 7 bases and 8 bases, there was a span of 15 bases. Germline values: CDR1 SQVTM, CDR2 ANQGSEA. The CDR3 DNA reads TGCAGCGCCGGATTGGGGGGTGATTCACCCCTCCACTTT. Its translation is CSAGLGGDSPLHF.

The chain links TRBV18 to TRBJ1-2, with D possibly TRBD1 on 5 matching bases. With 2 bases removed from V and 3 bases from J, the gap between germline ends came to 7 bases. Germline V gives CDR1 KGHSH, CDR2 LQKENI. The CDR3 totals 13 residues. CDR3 DNA sequence: TGTGCCAGCTCACCAGCGACAGACTATGGCTACACCTTC. Translated: CASSPATDYGYTF.

This chain links TRBV5-6 with TRBJ1-6; D may be TRBD1 (5 bases). The V end lost 0 bases, the J end lost 14 bases, and 9 bases lay between the germline ends. The CDR3 has 12 residues. Germline CDR1 and CDR2: SGHDT and YYEEEE. The CDR3 loop is CASSLGGRTLHF. DNA for the CDR3: TGTGCCAGCAGCTTGGGGGGCCGGACCCTCCACTTT.

This rearrangement joins TRBV9 to TRBJ1-1, with D tentatively TRBD1 (5 bases). This CDR3 is built from 14 residues. Germline assignment: CDR1 SGDLS and CDR2 YYNGEE. V dropped 6 bases and J dropped 0 bases, with 12 bases sitting between them. CDR3 loop: CASIRGRLNTEAFF. The CDR3 DNA reads TGTGCCAGCATCCGGGGCAGGTTGAACACTGAAGCTTTCTTT.

This chain links TRBV4-1 with TRBJ1-1, with 8 bases aligning to TRBD1. The CDR3 is 17 residues long. Trimming cost V 4 bases and J 0 bases; bases outside gene matches: 10. Germline CDR1 MGHRA, CDR2 YSYEKL. CDR3 nucleotides: TGCGCCAGCAGCCTAGGGTGGCAGGGGGCTATGAACACTGAAGCTTTCTTT. This gives the protein CASSLGWQGAMNTEAFF.

The chain joins TRBV6-5 to TRBJ2-2; no firm D call. V lost 9 bases to trimming and J lost 6 bases, with 17 bases between them. The CDR3 spans 14 residues. Per germline, CDR1 MNHEY and CDR2 SVGAGI. The CDR3 DNA sequence: TGTGCCAGTCCGGGTCCCGGGTGGGCCGGGGAGCTGTTTTTT. Encoded protein: CASPGPGWAGELFF.

The rearrangement joins TRBV27 to TRBJ1-6; 7 bases agree with TRBD1. Germline V gene data show CDR1 as MNHEY and CDR2 as SMNVEV (reference sequence). V was clipped by 7 bases and J by 6 bases; unmatched bases: 6. The CDR3 spans 14 residues. The CDR3: CASNLGQVNSPLHF. CDR3 in DNA: TGTGCCAGCAACCTTGGACAGGTTAATTCACCCCTCCACTTT.

The rearrangement uses TRBV5-6 and TRBJ2-1; 7 bases are a match to TRBD1. Trimming took 4 bases from V and 0 from J; bases not matched to a gene: 13. CDR1 and CDR2 (germline): SGHDT, YYEEEE. This CDR3 has 18 residues. For the CDR3, the DNA is TGTGCCAGCAGCCCAAAAACCGGGACAGTATTCTCCTACAATGAGCAGTTCTTC. Its protein is CASSPKTGTVFSYNEQFF.

The rearrangement uses TRBV30 and TRBJ2-7, with 7 bases identical to TRBD1. Germline CDR1 is GTSNPN and CDR2 is SVGIG (reference sequence). Losses at the gene ends were 0 bases for V and 3 bases for J; bases not matched to a gene: 8. This CDR3 has 15 amino acids. The chain's CDR3 is CAWSVLRRGFYEQYF. CDR3 nucleotide sequence: TGTGCCTGGAGTGTATTACGCAGGGGGTTCTACGAGCAGTACTTC.

The chain employs TRBV5-6 and TRBJ1-2, with D maybe TRBD1 (6 bases). The CDR3 extends over 15 amino acids. Germline V gene lookup returns CDR1 SGHDT and CDR2 YYEEEE. V was cut by 2 bases and J by 4 bases, with 15 bases left in between. The CDR3 sequence is CASSLYRAGAYGYTF. CDR3 nucleotide sequence: TGTGCCAGCAGCTTATACAGGGCTGGGGCCTATGGCTACACCTTC. Using reference TRBV5-6 and TRBJ1-2 for the parts outside the CDR3, the full variable domain is DAGVTQSPTHLIKTRGQQVTLRCSPKSGHDTVSWYQQALGQGPQFIFQYYEEEERQRGNFPDRFSGHQFPNYSSELNVNALLLGDSALYLCASSLYRAGAYGYTFGSGTRLTVV.

This chain uses TRBV30 with TRBJ2-3; D is uncertain. CDR3 length: 13 residues. Trimming cost V 3 bases and J 0 bases, with 7 bases left between them. CDR1 is GTSNPN and CDR2 is SVGIG in the germline V gene (reference sequence). The CDR3 loop reads CAWSSQSTDTQYF. In DNA form, the CDR3 reads TGTGCCTGGAGCAGCCAGAGCACAGATACGCAGTATTTT. The full variable domain, rest sourced from reference TRBV30 and TRBJ2-3, is SQTIHQWPATLVQPVGSPLSLECTVEGTSNPNLYWYRQAAGRGLQLLFYSVGIGQISSEVPQNLSASRPQDRQFILSSKKLLLSDSGFYLCAWSSQSTDTQYFGPGTRLTVL.

This clone was picked up one time. The chain carries TRBV29-1 and TRBJ2-3, with 11 bases that match TRBD2. Germline CDR1 SQVTM, CDR2 ANQGSEA. The CDR3 has 15 residues. The junction had 3 bases not matched to a gene; V was cut back by 2 bases and J by 2 bases. The CDR3 coding sequence is TGCAGCGTTGAACTTAGCGGGAGGGCCACAGATACGCAGTATTTT. Its protein is CSVELSGRATDTQYF.

The chain is built from TRBV4-3 and TRBJ1-2; TRBD1 matches at 9 bases. Unmatched junction bases numbered 7, after V lost 0 bases and J lost 8 bases. The CDR3 length is 15 residues. In germline, CDR1 is LGHNA, CDR2 YSLEER. The CDR3 loop reads CASSQEATGGGGYTF. The CDR3 DNA follows: TGCGCCAGCAGCCAAGAGGCGACAGGGGGAGGCGGCTACACCTTC.

This sequence joins TRBV2 and TRBJ2-7; TRBD1 matches at 7 bases. Germline CDR1 and CDR2: SNHLY and FYNNEI. The CDR3 has 12 residues. V was clipped by 11 bases and J by 2 bases; unmatched bases: 6. CDR3 in DNA: TGTGCCGTCCGGGGACAGACCTACGAGCAGTACTTC. Translating it yields CAVRGQTYEQYF.

The rearrangement joins TRBV7-9 to TRBJ1-2; TRBD1 is a possible D gene (6 bases). The germline V gene has CDR1 SEHNR and CDR2 FQNEAQ (reference sequence). CDR3 length equals 13 residues. V was shortened by 11 bases and J by 4 bases, with 17 bases between the two germline ends. The CDR3 DNA follows: TGTGCCGGAGGGGGGACACCACTCTATGGCTACACCTTC. Translated: CAGGGTPLYGYTF.

The chain joins TRBV18 to TRBJ1-1; possible D gene TRBD1, 5 bases. Germline V CDR1 and CDR2: KGHSH, LQKENI. V was trimmed by 3 bases and J by 0 bases, leaving 11 bases between them. The CDR3 is 15 amino acids. The CDR3 protein is CASSPREGLNTEAFF. CDR3 DNA: TGTGCCAGCTCACCTCGCGAGGGGTTGAACACTGAAGCTTTCTTT.

The table lists this clone with a count of one. V gene TRBV11-1 combines with J gene TRBJ2-5; 8 bases align to TRBD1. Germline CDR1 SGHAT, CDR2 FQDESV (reference sequence). The CDR3 totals 13 residues. With V trimmed by 5 bases and J by 3 bases, 2 bases remained unmatched. The CDR3 bases are TGTGCCAGCAGCCGGGACAGGAAAGAGACCCAGTACTTC. It codes for CASSRDRKETQYF.

In its sample, this clone was seen once. This chain links TRBV11-2 with TRBJ1-1; D remains ambiguous. Germline V gene sequence: CDR1 SGHAT, CDR2 FQNNGV. The V end was cut by 3 bases, the J end by 2 bases, with 10 bases between. The CDR3 runs to 14 residues. Written as DNA, the CDR3 is TGTGCCAGCAGCTTGAAGGGAGCTAACACTGAAGCTTTCTTT. Amino acid sequence: CASSLKGANTEAFF.

The gene calls are TRBV19 and TRBJ2-7; weak D call: TRBD1 (5 bases). From germline, CDR1 is LNHDA and CDR2 SQIVND (reference sequence). V lost 7 bases, J lost 2 bases, and 15 bases lay in between. The CDR3 sequence is 14 residues long. CDR3 coding DNA: TGTGCCAGTACCAGGTCGATAGGGGCCTACGAGCAGTACTTC. Translating it yields CASTRSIGAYEQYF.

The V call is TRBV10-2, the J call TRBJ1-4; a weak D match, TRBD1 (5 bases). The CDR3 extends over 14 amino acids. V lost 5 bases and J lost 5, with 12 bases in between. The germline V gene has CDR1 WSHSY and CDR2 SAAADI. The CDR3 spells CASSQGVINEKLFF. The DNA for the CDR3 is TGCGCCAGCAGTCAAGGGGTGATAAATGAAAAACTGTTTTTT.

The chain employs TRBV3-1 (or the pseudogene TRBV3-2) and TRBJ1-2, with a tentative D call TRBD1 (5 bases). The CDR3 covers 15 residues. The germline V gene has CDR1 LGHDT and CDR2 YNNKEL (reference sequence). The V and J ends lost 0 bases and 5 bases respectively, with 13 bases between them. Here the CDR3 reads CASSQEGGDEYGYTF. The CDR3 nucleotides read TGTGCCAGCAGCCAAGAGGGAGGGGATGAGTATGGCTACACCTTC.

The chain employs TRBV7-2 and TRBJ2-4; TRBD1 is a possible D gene (5 bases). Trimming removed 1 base at V and 1 base at J, with 5 bases between. CDR3 length equals 14 residues. Looked up from germline, CDR1 is SGHTA and CDR2 is FQGNSA. This CDR3 reads CASSLDRAKNIQYF. The CDR3 coding sequence is TGTGCCAGCAGCTTAGACAGGGCCAAAAACATTCAGTACTTC.

The V call is TRBV18, the J call TRBJ1-1; 8 bases map to TRBD1. The V and J ends lost 2 bases and 1 base, in that order; junction bases with no gene match: 3. The CDR3 is made up of 15 amino acids. The germline V gene has CDR1 KGHSH and CDR2 LQKENI. The CDR3 DNA reads TGTGCCAGCTCACCAACCGACAGGGGGAACACTGAAGCTTTCTTT. Translation gives CASSPTDRGNTEAFF.

The genes are TRBV5-1 and TRBJ2-3, with D possibly TRBD2 on 6 matching bases. The V end was cut by 5 bases, the J end by 2 bases, with 12 bases between. The CDR3 totals 14 residues. CDR1 is SGHRS and CDR2 is YFSETQ in the germline V gene. In DNA, the CDR3 is TGCGCCAGCAGATTCAGCGGGCTCACAGATACGCAGTATTTT. Translated: CASRFSGLTDTQYF.